Listed below are T cell receptor beta chains from one sample, sequenced in a study of CD8+ T cells in alopecia areata. Generated by immunoSEQ multiplex PCR, the TCRdb table keeps only in-frame clones and is missing some. This sample carries about 250,000 clones, 50% to 75% of them seen once, and the ten largest clones take about 0.93%. Sequencing used CD4+ T cells sorted from blood, obtained at week 52, from a patient treated with tofacitinib. The source is a human donor with alopecia areata. Each CDR3 is given without its conserved first and last residue. Clone size is stated in some rows and not others, as once, few, many or a class when expanded.

V	J	size	CDR3
TRBV5-4	TRBJ2-5	few	ASSLGTLETQY
TRBV9	TRBJ2-1	NA	ASSVTQGKSDEQF
TRBV19	TRBJ1-6	few	ASRRNGQGDVSNSPLH
TRBV30	TRBJ1-5	NA	AWSPRIGPQH
TRBV18	TRBJ2-6	NA	ASSPRAAGTGANVLT
TRBV30	TRBJ2-7	NA	AWSVVYEQY
TRBV29-1	TRBJ2-1	few	SVLQGENEQF
TRBV7-3	TRBJ1-4	few	ASSLGQGEKLF
TRBV29-1	TRBJ1-2	NA	SADTADNYGYT
TRBV29-1	TRBJ2-7	NA	SASDGGYEQY
TRBV2	TRBJ1-6	NA	ASTDRGLVDSPLH
TRBV6-5	TRBJ2-2	NA	ASSYSLIGELF
TRBV11-2	TRBJ2-7	NA	ASSLDLTDQQY
TRBV15	TRBJ1-1	NA	ATSLDLNTEAF
TRBV5-6	TRBJ1-1	NA	ASALVADSEAF
TRBV7-6	TRBJ2-3	few	ASTLAGSSTDTQY
TRBV30	TRBJ1-2	NA	AWSVNPGTYGYT
TRBV27	TRBJ2-7	NA	ASSFLGGAEQY
TRBV5-6	TRBJ1-3	NA	ASSLFAAGNTIY
TRBV15	TRBJ1-4	few	ATSREAGGREKLF
TRBV29-1	TRBJ2-1	NA	SWRGRSYNEQF
TRBV30	TRBJ1-2	few	AWSVGTAYGYT
TRBV7-9	TRBJ1-4	NA	ASNRDTEKLF